The 18 T cell receptor beta chains reported below all come from one sample, sequenced in a study of cytomegalovirus exposure and HLA in healthy donors. PCR employed 60 Vbeta and 13 Jbeta primers. Sequencing was performed with immunoSEQ multiplex PCR; in TCRdb, only in-frame clones are kept and a portion is missing. Counted here are 65,000 to 85,000 clones, approximately 70% occurring once; the ten biggest clones make up around 13%. Sample: PBMCs. Every receptor here comes from a male donor in good health and CMV-seropositive.

J is TRBJ2-7 and V is TRBV5-1; 9 bases fit TRBD1. Germline V gene data show CDR1 as SGHRS and CDR2 as YFSETQ. V lost 5 bases and J lost 6; bases outside the gene matches: 9. CDR3 length equals 14 residues. CDR3 region: CASRSGTGTSEQYF. The DNA for the CDR3 is TGCGCCAGCAGGTCCGGGACAGGGACCTCCGAGCAGTACTTC. The full variable domain, completed using reference TRBV5-1 and TRBJ2-7, is KAGVTQTPRYLIKTRGQQVTLSCSPISGHRSVSWYQQTPGQGLQFLFEYFSETQRNKGNFPGRFSGRQFSNSRSEMNVSTLELGDSALYLCASRSGTGTSEQYFGPGTRLTVT.

The CDR3 loop is CASSPDTREETQYF. CDR3 nucleotides: TGTGCCAGCAGTCCGGATACTAGGGAAGAGACCCAGTACTTC. The chain joins TRBV7-2 to TRBJ2-5; a possible D gene is TRBD2 (5 bases). This CDR3 comprises 14 residues. The germline V and J ends were trimmed by 6 bases and 3 bases, with 14 bases remaining between them. Looked up from germline, CDR1 is SGHTA and CDR2 is FQGNSA.

The chain uses TRBV9 and TRBJ2-2; maybe TRBD1 (6 bases). There are 18 residues in the CDR3. The germline V gene has CDR1 SGDLS and CDR2 YYNGEE. Trimming left V 5 bases short and J 0 bases short, with 20 bases between. The DNA for the CDR3 is TGTGCCAGCAGGAGAGGGCAGGGGATGCTTACGAACACCGGGGAGCTGTTTTTT. Translating gives CASRRGQGMLTNTGELFF.

The chain carries TRBV6-1 and TRBJ1-5; possible D gene TRBD1, 5 bases. Trimming shortened V by 4 bases and J by 4 bases, and 17 bases separated the two germline ends. Per the germline V gene, CDR1 is MNHNS and CDR2 is SASEGT. CDR3 length: 16 amino acids. The CDR3 nucleotides read TGTGCCAGCAGTGTGGGACGACTCGGGGGGAATCAGCCCCAGCATTTT. Amino acid sequence: CASSVGRLGGNQPQHF.

The chain combines TRBV7-6 with TRBJ2-1; a weak D match, TRBD1 (6 bases). V shed 3 bases and J shed 8 bases, with 17 bases lying between them. The CDR3 runs 15 residues. Germline CDR1 and CDR2: SGHVS and FNYEAQ. Here the CDR3 reads CASSFSGTRGDEQFF. The CDR3 DNA reads TGTGCCAGCAGCTTCTCCGGGACAAGGGGCGATGAGCAGTTCTTC.

The chain links TRBV19 to TRBJ1-3; TRBD1 might be the D (5 bases). CDR3 length: 15 residues. V lost 2 bases and J lost 5, with 13 bases in between. Germline CDR1 and CDR2: LNHDA and SQIVND (reference sequence). The DNA of the CDR3 is TGTGCCAGTAGTATAATAGGAGGGGACCGAAACACCATATATTTT. Its protein product is CASSIIGGDRNTIYF.

This clone has just one count. The chain couples TRBV14 to TRBJ2-5; D is possibly TRBD1 (5 bases). Germline V gene lookup returns CDR1 SGHDN and CDR2 FVKESK. The V end lost 0 bases, the J end lost 5 bases, and 19 bases lay between the germline ends. The CDR3 is made up of 17 amino acids. CDR3 in DNA: TGTGCCAGCAGCCAAGATCTGGGGCGGTTACGCTGGGAGACCCAGTACTTC. Translated: CASSQDLGRLRWETQYF.

V gene TRBV18 combines with J gene TRBJ1-5, with D maybe TRBD1 (5 bases). CDR1 KGHSH and CDR2 LQKENI come from the germline V gene. The CDR3 has 15 amino acids. Trimming left V 6 bases short and J 6 bases short, with 18 bases between. The CDR3, as DNA: TGTGCCAGCTCCCAGAGTGGGGCTATGGTTCAGCCCCAGCATTTT. This gives the protein CASSQSGAMVQPQHF.

The chain couples TRBV28 to TRBJ1-2; no clear D gene. This CDR3 is built from 13 residues. V lost 5 bases to trimming and J lost 7 bases, with 14 bases between them. Germline V CDR1 and CDR2: MDHEN, SYDVKM. CDR3 loop: CASSLTIPPGYTF. For the CDR3, the DNA is TGTGCCAGCAGTCTGACTATTCCTCCTGGCTACACCTTC.

This clone was seen a single time. The DNA of the CDR3 is TGCGCCAGCAGCTCCCAGGGACAGGAGCGCGAGCAGTACTTC. This codes for CASSSQGQEREQYF. The J gene is TRBJ2-7, the V gene TRBV5-1; 8 nucleotides align to TRBD1. The CDR3 is 14 residues long. CDR1 is SGHRS, CDR2 YFSETQ, per germline. The ends lost 3 bases at V and 6 bases at J; junction bases unmatched: 8.

The chain uses TRBV6-5 and TRBJ1-4, with TRBD1 matching 8 bases. The germline gives CDR1 MNHEY, CDR2 SVGAGI. CDR3 size: 14 residues. V lost 7 bases, J lost 8 bases, and 9 bases stayed unmatched. The CDR3 nucleotides are TGTGCCAGCACCAAGACAGGGGAGGAAGAAAAACTGTTTTTT. This gives the protein CASTKTGEEEKLFF.

The rearrangement joins TRBV5-4 to TRBJ2-3; 9 bases align to TRBD1. The germline V gene encodes CDR1 SGHNT and CDR2 YYREEE (reference sequence). The CDR3 runs to 17 residues. Trimming at V came to 0 bases and at J to 5 bases, leaving 10 bases not matched to a gene. This CDR3 is CASSLAPTGGAKDTQYF. The DNA of the CDR3 is TGTGCCAGCAGCTTGGCCCCAACAGGGGGCGCAAAAGATACGCAGTATTTT.

This clone showed up just once. This sequence joins TRBV6-5 and TRBJ2-3; TRBD2 agrees at 10 bases. CDR1 and CDR2 (germline): MNHEY, SVGAGI. The CDR3 length is 12 residues. Germline trimming cut 4 bases from V and 8 bases from J; bases unmatched to any gene: 0. The CDR3 sequence: CASSLAGGTQYF. In nucleotides, the CDR3 is TGTGCCAGCAGTTTAGCGGGAGGTACGCAGTATTTT.

This clone was recorded only once. The chain carries TRBV2 and TRBJ2-1; a weak D match, TRBD1 (6 bases). V was trimmed by 9 bases and J by 1 base, leaving 16 bases between them. Germline V CDR1 and CDR2: SNHLY, FYNNEI. There are 15 residues in the CDR3. In DNA, the CDR3 is TGTGCCAGAGGAATGGGGGCGTGGTCCTACAATGAGCAGTTCTTC. This translates into CARGMGAWSYNEQFF.

The chain couples TRBV18 to TRBJ2-5, with TRBD2 matching over 11 bases. Per the germline V gene, CDR1 is KGHSH and CDR2 is LQKENI. V gave up 5 bases and J gave up 3 bases; unmatched junction bases: 2. CDR3 length: 14 amino acids. The CDR3 region is CASSTTSGEETQYF. CDR3 DNA: TGTGCCAGCTCAACGACTAGCGGGGAAGAGACCCAGTACTTC.

The chain links TRBV19 to TRBJ2-7, with D perhaps matching TRBD2 (6 bases). The CDR3 loop spans 13 amino acids. CDR1 is LNHDA and CDR2 is SQIVND in the germline V gene (reference sequence). The ends were cut back, 5 bases at V and 6 bases at J, with 14 bases in the middle. As DNA, the CDR3 is TGTGCCAGTAGTGGGGTTCACGGGGGCGAGCAGTACTTC. Protein: CASSGVHGGEQYF.

This chain joins TRBV7-2 and TRBJ2-5; 11 bases fit TRBD2. J gave up 2 bases and V 6 bases, and 17 bases lay outside the gene matches. Germline-derived CDR1 and CDR2 are SGHTA and FQGNSA. The CDR3 has 19 residues. The CDR3 DNA reads TGTGCCAGCAGTCGCTTAGGGGGGCGACTAGCGGGGTCACAAGAGACCCAGTACTTC. As protein: CASSRLGGRLAGSQETQYF.

The chain links TRBV29-1 to TRBJ2-1, with TRBD2 matching over 11 bases. This CDR3 is 15 amino acids long. The germline CDR1 and CDR2 sequences are SQVTM and ANQGSEA. V dropped 3 bases and J dropped 5; count of bases not matched to a gene: 6. This chain's CDR3 is CSVEIAGGPHNEQFF. CDR3 sequence (DNA): TGCAGCGTTGAGATAGCGGGGGGGCCCCACAATGAGCAGTTCTTC.